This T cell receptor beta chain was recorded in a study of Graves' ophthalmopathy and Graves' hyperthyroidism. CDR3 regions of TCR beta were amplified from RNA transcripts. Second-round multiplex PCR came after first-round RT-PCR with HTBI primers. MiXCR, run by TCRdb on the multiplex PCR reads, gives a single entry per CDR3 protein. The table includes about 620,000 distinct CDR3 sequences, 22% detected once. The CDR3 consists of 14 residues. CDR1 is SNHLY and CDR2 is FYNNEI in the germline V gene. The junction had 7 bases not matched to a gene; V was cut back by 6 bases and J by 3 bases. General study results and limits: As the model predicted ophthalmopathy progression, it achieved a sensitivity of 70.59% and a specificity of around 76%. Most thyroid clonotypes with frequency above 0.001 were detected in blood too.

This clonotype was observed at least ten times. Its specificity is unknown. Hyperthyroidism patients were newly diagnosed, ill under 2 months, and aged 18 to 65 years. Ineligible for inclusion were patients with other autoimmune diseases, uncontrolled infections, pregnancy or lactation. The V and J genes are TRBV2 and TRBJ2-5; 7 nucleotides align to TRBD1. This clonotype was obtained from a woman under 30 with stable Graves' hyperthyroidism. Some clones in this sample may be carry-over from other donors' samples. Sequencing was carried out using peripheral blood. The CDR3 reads CASRSDRAEETQYF. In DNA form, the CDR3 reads TGTGCCAGCAGGTCTGACAGGGCTGAAGAGACCCAGTACTTC. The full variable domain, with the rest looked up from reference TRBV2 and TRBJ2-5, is EPEVTQTPSHQVTQMGQEVILRCVPISNHLYFYWYRQILGQKVEFLVSFYNNEISEKSEIFDDQFSVERPDGSNFTLKIRSTKLEDSAMYFCASRSDRAEETQYFGPGTRLLVL.